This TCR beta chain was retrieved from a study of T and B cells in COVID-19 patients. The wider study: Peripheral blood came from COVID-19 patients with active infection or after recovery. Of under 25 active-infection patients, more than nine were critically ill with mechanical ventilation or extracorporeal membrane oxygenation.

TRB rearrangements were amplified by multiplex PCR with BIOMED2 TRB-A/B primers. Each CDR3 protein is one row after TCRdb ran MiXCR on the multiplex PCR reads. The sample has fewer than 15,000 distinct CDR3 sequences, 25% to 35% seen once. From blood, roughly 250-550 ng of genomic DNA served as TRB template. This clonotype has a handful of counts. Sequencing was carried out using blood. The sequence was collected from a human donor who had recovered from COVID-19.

As DNA, the CDR3 is TGTGCCAGCAGTTACTCTAGTCCCTCCAGACCCGAAGAGACCCAGTACTTC. Translation: CASSYSSPSRPEETQYF. The chain is built from TRBV6-5 and TRBJ2-5; D remains ambiguous. Trimming took 0 bases from V and 3 from J, leaving 17 bases between them. The CDR3 contains 17 residues. The V gene's germline CDR1 is MNHEY and CDR2 SVGAGI.